These 22 T cell receptor beta chains came from one sample sequenced in a study of brain T cells in children with intractable seizures. The protocol was immunoSEQ multiplex PCR, while the TCRdb copy is restricted to in-frame clones and leaves out a portion. The repertoire consists of over 95,000 clones, with 94% occurring once and the leading ten covering 3.5% to 4%. This sample comprised peripheral blood, obtained at surgery. These receptors all come from a boy under three years old with hemimegalencephaly and intractable seizures.

A single count supports this clone. The V call is TRBV29-1, the J call TRBJ2-5, with D unresolved. V lost 4 bases, J lost 6 bases, and 6 bases lay in between. This CDR3 contains 10 residues. The germline gives CDR1 SQVTM, CDR2 ANQGSEA. CDR3 residues: CSVVSKTQYF. The CDR3 coding sequence is TGCAGCGTTGTTTCCAAGACCCAGTACTTC.

This rearrangement joins TRBV6-2 or TRBV6-3 to TRBJ2-7, with TRBD2 as a possible D gene (5 bases). Germline CDR1 reads MNHEY; CDR2 reads SVGEGT. This CDR3 is built from 18 residues. Trimming left V 0 bases short and J 7 bases short, with 25 bases between. The CDR3 region is CASSYSTPSEDPYVEQYF. The DNA of the CDR3 is TGTGCCAGCAGTTACTCGACGCCCTCGGAGGATCCCTACGTAGAGCAGTACTTC.

This chain links TRBV28 with TRBJ1-2; D gene ambiguous. V lost 5 bases and J 3 bases, leaving 10 bases between the germline ends. CDR1 is MDHEN and CDR2 is SYDVKM in the germline V gene. The CDR3 loop spans 13 amino acids. The CDR3 DNA sequence: TGTGCCAGCAGTGCCGTGGGGTACTATGGCTACACCTTC. Its translation is CASSAVGYYGYTF.

The rearrangement links TRBV7-3 to TRBJ2-3; 8 positions match TRBD2. V lost 2 bases to trimming and J lost 2 bases; unmatched junction nucleotides: 6. From germline, CDR1 is SGHTA and CDR2 FQGTGA. The CDR3 has 16 residues. The CDR3 loop is CASSLAGGSITDTQYF. The CDR3 region has the DNA TGTGCCAGCAGCTTAGCGGGAGGTTCCATCACAGATACGCAGTATTTT. Using reference TRBV7-3 and TRBJ2-3 for the parts outside the CDR3, the full variable domain is GAGVSQTPSNKVTEKGKYVELRCDPISGHTALYWYRQSLGQGPEFLIYFQGTGAADDSGLPNDRFFAVRPEGSVSTLKIQRTERGDSAVYLCASSLAGGSITDTQYFGPGTRLTVL.

The CDR3 sequence is CASSFGRSGVGANVLTF. The DNA of the CDR3 is TGTGCCAGCAGTTTTGGCCGCAGCGGGGTGGGGGCCAACGTCCTGACTTTC. V gene TRBV27 combines with J gene TRBJ2-6; 7 bases agree with TRBD2. The CDR3 has 17 amino acids. Per germline, CDR1 MNHEY and CDR2 SMNVEV (reference sequence). J gave up 4 bases and V 3 bases, and 9 bases lay outside the gene matches.

The V and J genes are TRBV4-3 and TRBJ2-7; 7 bases fit TRBD1. The CDR3 covers 15 residues. Trimming at V came to 1 base and at J to 1 base, leaving 4 bases not matched to a gene. Germline loops: CDR1 LGHNA, CDR2 YSLEER. CDR3 sequence reads: CASSQGDSRSYEQYF. The CDR3 DNA follows: TGCGCCAGCAGCCAAGGGGACAGCCGATCCTACGAGCAGTACTTC.

This clone was found a few times. CDR3: CASSQPGQASTNEKLFF. CDR3 in DNA: TGTGCCAGCAGCCAGCCGGGACAGGCGTCAACTAATGAAAAACTGTTTTTT. The rearrangement joins TRBV11-2 to TRBJ1-4, with 8 bases that match TRBD1. CDR1 and CDR2 from the germline V gene are SGHAT and FQNNGV. The CDR3 is 17 residues long. Trimming cost V 5 bases and J 0 bases; bases outside gene matches: 8.

The chain carries TRBV23-1 and TRBJ1-6; D gene unclear. TRBV23-1 has ORF status, its function being uncertain. Trimming took 2 bases from V and 0 from J, leaving 29 bases between them. CDR3 size: 23 residues. For the CDR3, the DNA is TGCGCCAGCAGTCAAACGCCCCCAGCAAAGGTTCCGGCCAGGAGCTCCTATAATTCACCCCTCCACTTT. Translation: CASSQTPPAKVPARSSYNSPLHF.

The chain employs TRBV19 and TRBJ1-6, with a weak D call TRBD1 (6 bases). CDR3 size: 15 residues. Germline V gene lookup returns CDR1 LNHDA and CDR2 SQIVND (reference sequence). Trimming took off 8 bases at V and 8 bases at J, with 19 bases between the two ends. In DNA, the CDR3 is TGTGCCAGTTACAGGGACCCTCCTCCCGATTCACCCCTCCACTTT. This encodes CASYRDPPPDSPLHF. The full variable domain, with the rest looked up from reference TRBV19 and TRBJ1-6, is DGGITQSPKYLFRKEGQNVTLSCEQNLNHDAMYWYRQDPGQGLRLIYYSQIVNDFQKGDIAEGYSVSREKKESFPLTVTSAQKNPTAFYLCASYRDPPPDSPLHFGNGTRLTVT.

The rearrangement joins TRBV20-1 to TRBJ2-6, with D perhaps matching TRBD2 (7 bases). The germline V gene has CDR1 DFQATT and CDR2 SNEGSKA (reference sequence). Between the trimmed V and J ends, which lost 3 bases and 0 bases, there was a span of 18 bases. The CDR3 length is 18 residues. CDR3 protein: CSASGRGTESSGANVLTF. CDR3 DNA sequence: TGCAGTGCTAGTGGGAGGGGGACGGAGAGCTCTGGGGCCAACGTCCTGACTTTC.

About this clone: One end of the junction varies from germline; a read error may be responsible. The same CDR3 is also encoded by other DNA sequences in this sample. This chain connects TRBV6-1 to TRBJ1-3; maybe TRBD1 (5 bases). This CDR3 region has 14 residues. The germline gives CDR1 MNHNS, CDR2 SASEGT. CDR3 sequence (DNA): TGTGCCAGCAGTGAACAGGGATCTGGAAATACCATATATTTT. Amino acids: CASSEQGSGNTIYF.

This rearrangement joins TRBV29-1 to TRBJ2-1, with TRBD1 as a possible D gene (6 bases). The V end lost 5 bases, the J end lost 0 bases, and 11 bases lay between the germline ends. This CDR3 has 14 residues. Germline CDR1 is SQVTM and CDR2 is ANQGSEA. CDR3 residues: CSVSGAVSYNEQFF. CDR3 sequence (DNA): TGCAGCGTTTCAGGGGCGGTCTCCTACAATGAGCAGTTCTTC.

This chain uses TRBV6-2 or TRBV6-3 with TRBJ2-7; no reliable D call. V lost 4 bases and J 2 bases, leaving 6 bases between the germline ends. Per germline, CDR1 MNHEY and CDR2 SVGEGT. This CDR3 contains 12 residues. CDR3 nucleotides: TGTGCCAGCAGTTCGAGGCCCTACGAGCAGTACTTC. This sequence encodes CASSSRPYEQYF.

The chain joins TRBV4-1 to TRBJ2-5, with 10 bases fitting TRBD2. The CDR3 is made up of 18 amino acids. Germline CDR1 reads MGHRA; CDR2 reads YSYEKL. V was clipped by 4 bases and J by 4 bases; unmatched bases: 15. Written as DNA, the CDR3 is TGCGCCAGCAGCCCCATGGTTGCTAAGGGACTAGCGAGAGAGACCCAGTACTTC. It translates to CASSPMVAKGLARETQYF.

V and J are TRBV5-6 and TRBJ1-5; possible D gene TRBD1, 5 bases. Trimming cost V 0 bases and J 10 bases, with 11 bases left between them. This CDR3 is 13 amino acids long. The germline V gene encodes CDR1 SGHDT and CDR2 YYEEEE. The CDR3 sequence is CASSLGGRAPQHF. As DNA, the CDR3 is TGTGCCAGCAGCTTGGGGGGACGGGCACCCCAGCATTTT.

V and J are TRBV6-6 and TRBJ2-1, with D tentatively TRBD2 (5 bases). The CDR3 sequence is 15 residues long. Germline assignment: CDR1 MNHNY and CDR2 SVGAGI (reference sequence). V was shortened by 6 bases and J by 0 bases, with 12 bases between the two germline ends. Here the CDR3 DNA reads TGTGCCAGCAGCCTAAGCGGTAGCTCCTACAATGAGCAGTTCTTC. Translation gives CASSLSGSSYNEQFF.

V is TRBV7-9 and J is TRBJ1-5, with a tentative D call TRBD1 (5 bases). There are 12 residues in the CDR3. V was trimmed by 6 bases and J by 7 bases, leaving 10 bases between them. CDR1 and CDR2 (germline): SEHNR, FQNEAQ (reference sequence). DNA for the CDR3: TGTGCCAGCAGTCGGGGGGAACAGCCCCAGCATTTT. This gives the protein CASSRGEQPQHF.

The CDR3: CASSDRRGNTEAFF. The CDR3 DNA reads as TGTGCCAGCAGTGATAGGCGGGGGAACACTGAAGCTTTCTTT. V is TRBV2 and J is TRBJ1-1; D gene uncertain. V lost 3 bases to trimming and J lost 1 base, with 9 bases between them. CDR3 size: 14 residues. Germline loops: CDR1 SNHLY, CDR2 FYNNEI.

This chain links TRBV30 with TRBJ1-5; D not certain. Trimming took 0 bases from V and 6 from J, leaving 9 bases between them. The CDR3 is 13 residues long. The germline V gene has CDR1 GTSNPN and CDR2 SVGIG (reference sequence). The CDR3 DNA reads as TGTGCCTGGAGTGTTTCTGTATCTCAGCCCCAGCATTTT. It codes for CAWSVSVSQPQHF.

This clone is a singleton in its sample. V is TRBV28 and J is TRBJ1-5; no definite D call. CDR1 and CDR2 (germline): MDHEN, SYDVKM. V was shortened by 1 base and J by 6 bases, with 22 bases between the two germline ends. The length of the CDR3 is 18 residues. DNA of the CDR3: TGTGCCAGCAGTTTATCGAGGCAGGCAATATTTGGAGGTCAGCCCCAGCATTTT. It translates to CASSLSRQAIFGGQPQHF.

The chain joins TRBV4-1 to TRBJ2-7; D is ambiguous. Germline-derived CDR1 and CDR2 are MGHRA and YSYEKL. The germline V and J ends were trimmed by 3 bases and 2 bases, with 11 bases remaining between them. The CDR3 is made up of 14 amino acids. CDR3 bases: TGCGCCAGCAGCCATCACAGTGAAACCTACGAGCAGTACTTC. Translating it yields CASSHHSETYEQYF.

The gene calls are TRBV11-3 and TRBJ2-7; 10 nucleotides match TRBD2. CDR1 and CDR2 from the germline V gene are SGHNT and YENEEA. V shed 1 base and J 2 bases; nucleotides not matched to a gene: 5. The CDR3 has 16 residues. The CDR3 sequence is CASSLGSSGGAYEQYF. CDR3 sequence (DNA): TGTGCCAGCAGCTTAGGATCTAGCGGGGGCGCCTACGAGCAGTACTTC. Combining the CDR3 with reference TRBV11-3 and TRBJ2-7 gives the whole variable domain EAGVVQSPRYKIIEKKQPVAFWCNPISGHNTLYWYLQNLGQGPELLIRYENEEAVDDSQLPKDRFSAERLKGVDSTLKIQPAELGDSAVYLCASSLGSSGGAYEQYFGPGTRLTVT.